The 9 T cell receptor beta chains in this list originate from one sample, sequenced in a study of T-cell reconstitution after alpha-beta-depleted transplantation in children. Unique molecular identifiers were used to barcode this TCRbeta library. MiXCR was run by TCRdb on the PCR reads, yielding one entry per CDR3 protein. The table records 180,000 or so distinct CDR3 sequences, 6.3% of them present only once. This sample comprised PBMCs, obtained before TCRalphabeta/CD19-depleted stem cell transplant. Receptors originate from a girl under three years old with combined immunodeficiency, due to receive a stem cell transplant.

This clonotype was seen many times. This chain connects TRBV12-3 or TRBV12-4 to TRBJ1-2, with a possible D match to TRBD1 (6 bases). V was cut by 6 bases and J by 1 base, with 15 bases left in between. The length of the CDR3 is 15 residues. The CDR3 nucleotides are TGTGCCAGCAGCACCTCCGACAGGTTTAACTATGGCTACACCTTC. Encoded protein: CASSTSDRFNYGYTF.

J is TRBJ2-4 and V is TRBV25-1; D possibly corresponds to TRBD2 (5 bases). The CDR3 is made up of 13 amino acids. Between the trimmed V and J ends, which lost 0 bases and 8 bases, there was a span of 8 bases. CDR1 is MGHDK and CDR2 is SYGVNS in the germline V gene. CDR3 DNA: TGTGCCAGCAGTGAATACCTCGGGGACATTCAGTACTTC. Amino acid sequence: CASSEYLGDIQYF.

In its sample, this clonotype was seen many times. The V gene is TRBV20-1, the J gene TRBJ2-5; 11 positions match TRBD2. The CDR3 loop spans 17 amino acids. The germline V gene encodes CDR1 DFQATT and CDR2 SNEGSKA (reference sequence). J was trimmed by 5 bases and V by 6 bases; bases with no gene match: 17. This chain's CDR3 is CSAHTWLAGGHGETQYF. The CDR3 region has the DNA TGCAGTGCCCACACGTGGCTAGCGGGGGGCCACGGGGAGACCCAGTACTTC.

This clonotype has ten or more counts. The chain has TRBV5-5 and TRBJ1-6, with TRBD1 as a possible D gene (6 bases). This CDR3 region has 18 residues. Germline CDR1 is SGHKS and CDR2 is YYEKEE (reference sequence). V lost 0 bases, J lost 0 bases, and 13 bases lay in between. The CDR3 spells CASSLEGGISSYNSPLHF. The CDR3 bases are TGTGCCAGCAGCTTGGAAGGGGGGATCAGCTCCTATAATTCACCCCTCCACTTT.

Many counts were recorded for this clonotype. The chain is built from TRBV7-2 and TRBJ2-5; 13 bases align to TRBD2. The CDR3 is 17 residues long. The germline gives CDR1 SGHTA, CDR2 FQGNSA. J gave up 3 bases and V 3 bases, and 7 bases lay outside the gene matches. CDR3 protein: CASSFRILAGGKETQYF. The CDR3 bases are TGTGCCAGCAGCTTCCGTATACTAGCGGGGGGGAAAGAGACCCAGTACTTC.

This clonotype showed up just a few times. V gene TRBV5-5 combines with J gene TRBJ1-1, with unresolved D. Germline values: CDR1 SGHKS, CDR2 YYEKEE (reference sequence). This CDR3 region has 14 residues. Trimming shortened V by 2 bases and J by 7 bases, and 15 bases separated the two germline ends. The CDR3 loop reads CASSFGMAGGEAFF. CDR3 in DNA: TGTGCCAGCAGCTTTGGCATGGCGGGAGGTGAAGCTTTCTTT.

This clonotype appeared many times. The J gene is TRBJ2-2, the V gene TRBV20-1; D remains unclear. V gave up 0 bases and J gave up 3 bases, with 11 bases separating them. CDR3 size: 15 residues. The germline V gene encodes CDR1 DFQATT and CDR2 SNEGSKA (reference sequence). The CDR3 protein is CSARDPRFDTGELFF. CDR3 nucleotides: TGCAGTGCTAGAGACCCACGTTTTGACACCGGGGAGCTGTTTTTT.

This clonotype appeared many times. The CDR3 loop is CSVRSGRPYEQFF. DNA of the CDR3: TGCAGCGTTAGGAGCGGGAGGCCCTATGAGCAGTTCTTC. The V gene is TRBV29-1, the J gene TRBJ2-1, with TRBD2 matching over 9 bases. The CDR3 runs 13 residues. The V segment lost 5 bases and the J segment 8 bases; nucleotides outside the gene matches: 7. Germline CDR1 reads SQVTM; CDR2 reads ANQGSEA.

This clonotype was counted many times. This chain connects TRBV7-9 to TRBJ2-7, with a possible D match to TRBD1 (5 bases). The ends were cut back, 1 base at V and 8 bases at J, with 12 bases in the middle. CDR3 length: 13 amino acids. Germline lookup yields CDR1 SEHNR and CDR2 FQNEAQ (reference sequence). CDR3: CASSLVDMLKQYF. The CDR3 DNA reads TGTGCCAGCAGCTTAGTGGACATGCTTAAGCAGTACTTC.